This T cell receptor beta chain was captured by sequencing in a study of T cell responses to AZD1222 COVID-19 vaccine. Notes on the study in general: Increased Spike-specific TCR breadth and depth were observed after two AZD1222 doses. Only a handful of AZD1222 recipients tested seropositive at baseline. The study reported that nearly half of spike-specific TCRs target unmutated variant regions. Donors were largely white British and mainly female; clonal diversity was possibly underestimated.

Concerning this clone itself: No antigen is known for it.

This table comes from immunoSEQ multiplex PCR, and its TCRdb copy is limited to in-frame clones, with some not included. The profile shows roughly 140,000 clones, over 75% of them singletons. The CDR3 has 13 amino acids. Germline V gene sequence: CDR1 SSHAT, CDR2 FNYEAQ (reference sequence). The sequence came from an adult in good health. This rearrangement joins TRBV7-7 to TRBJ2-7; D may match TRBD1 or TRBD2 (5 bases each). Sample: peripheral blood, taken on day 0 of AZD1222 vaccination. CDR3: CASSEGLEYEQYF. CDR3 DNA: TGTGCTAGCTCTGAGGGGCTCGAATACGAGCAGTACTTC.